This T cell receptor (beta chain) is drawn from a study of tumor-infiltrating lymphocytes in oesophageal squamous cell carcinoma. TCRdb re-called the PCR reads with MiXCR, one entry per CDR3 protein. The sample contains 15,000 to 19,000 distinct CDR3 sequences, around half of which appear only once. V gave up 7 bases and J gave up 3 bases, with 15 bases separating them. CDR1 MGHDK and CDR2 SYGVNS come from the germline V gene. The CDR3 spans 14 residues. The receptor's source is a female donor with esophageal squamous cell carcinoma. Sequenced input: esophageal tumor tissue. This chain links TRBV25-1 with TRBJ1-2, with TRBD1 as a possible D gene (6 bases). The CDR3 coding sequence is TGTGCCAGCATCCCAACAGGGTCCCACTATGGCTACACCTTC. This sequence encodes CASIPTGSHYGYTF.